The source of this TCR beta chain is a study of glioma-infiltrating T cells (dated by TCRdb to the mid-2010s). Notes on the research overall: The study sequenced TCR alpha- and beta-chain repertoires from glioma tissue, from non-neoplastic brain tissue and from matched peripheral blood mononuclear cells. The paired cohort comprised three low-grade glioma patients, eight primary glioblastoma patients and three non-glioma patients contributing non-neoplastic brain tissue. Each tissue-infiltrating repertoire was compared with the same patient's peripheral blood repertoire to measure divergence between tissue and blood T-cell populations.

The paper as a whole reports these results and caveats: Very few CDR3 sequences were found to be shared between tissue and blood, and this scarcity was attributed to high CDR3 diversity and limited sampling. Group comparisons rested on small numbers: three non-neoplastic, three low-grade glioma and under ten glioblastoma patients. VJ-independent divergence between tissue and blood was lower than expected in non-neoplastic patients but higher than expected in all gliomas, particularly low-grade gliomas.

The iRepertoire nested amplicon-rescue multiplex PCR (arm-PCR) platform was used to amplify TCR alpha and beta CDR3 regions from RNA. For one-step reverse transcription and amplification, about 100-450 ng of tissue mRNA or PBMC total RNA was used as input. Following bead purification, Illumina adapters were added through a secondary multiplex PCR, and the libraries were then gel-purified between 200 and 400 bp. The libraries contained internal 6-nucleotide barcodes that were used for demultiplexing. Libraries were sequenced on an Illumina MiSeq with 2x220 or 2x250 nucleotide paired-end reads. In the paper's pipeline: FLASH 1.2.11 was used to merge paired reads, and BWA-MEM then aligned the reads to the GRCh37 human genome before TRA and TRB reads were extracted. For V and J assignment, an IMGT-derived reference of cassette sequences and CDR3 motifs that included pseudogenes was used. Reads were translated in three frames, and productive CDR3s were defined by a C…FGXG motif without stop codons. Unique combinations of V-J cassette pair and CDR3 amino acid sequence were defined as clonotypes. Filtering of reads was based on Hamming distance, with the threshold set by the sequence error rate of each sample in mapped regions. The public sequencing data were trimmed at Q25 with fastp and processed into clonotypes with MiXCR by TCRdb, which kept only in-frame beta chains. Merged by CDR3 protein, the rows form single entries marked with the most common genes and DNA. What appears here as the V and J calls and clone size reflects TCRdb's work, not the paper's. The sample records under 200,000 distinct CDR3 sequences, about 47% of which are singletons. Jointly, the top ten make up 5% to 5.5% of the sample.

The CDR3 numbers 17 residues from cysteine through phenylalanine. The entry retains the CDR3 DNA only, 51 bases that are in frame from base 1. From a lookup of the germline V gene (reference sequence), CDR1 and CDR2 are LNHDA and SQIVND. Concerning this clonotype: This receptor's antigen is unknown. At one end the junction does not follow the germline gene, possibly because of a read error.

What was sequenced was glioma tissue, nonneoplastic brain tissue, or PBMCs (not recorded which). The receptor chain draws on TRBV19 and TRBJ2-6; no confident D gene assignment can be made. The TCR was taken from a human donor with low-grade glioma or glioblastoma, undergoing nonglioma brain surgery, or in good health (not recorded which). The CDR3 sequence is CASSIAHAISGANVLTF. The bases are TGTGCCAGTAGTATTGCACATGCAATCTCTGGTGCCAACGTCCTGACTTTC.